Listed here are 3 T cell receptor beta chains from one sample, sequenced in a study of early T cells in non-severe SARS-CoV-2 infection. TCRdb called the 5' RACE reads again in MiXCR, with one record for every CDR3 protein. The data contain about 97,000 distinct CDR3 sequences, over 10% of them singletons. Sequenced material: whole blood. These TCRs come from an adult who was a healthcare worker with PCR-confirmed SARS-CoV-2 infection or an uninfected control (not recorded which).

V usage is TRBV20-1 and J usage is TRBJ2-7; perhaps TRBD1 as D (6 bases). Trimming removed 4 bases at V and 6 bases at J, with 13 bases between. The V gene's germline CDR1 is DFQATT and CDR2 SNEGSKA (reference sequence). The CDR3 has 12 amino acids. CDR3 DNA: TGCAGTGCTATTTACAGGGTTTCCGAGCAGTACTTC. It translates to CSAIYRVSEQYF.

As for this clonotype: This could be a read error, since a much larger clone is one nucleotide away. The DNA of the CDR3 is TGTCCCATCAGTGAGCGACCACAAGACAGGCCCGAGCAGTACTTC. It encodes CPISERPQDRPEQYF. The chain combines TRBV10-3 with TRBJ2-7; D might be TRBD1 (6 bases). The CDR3 is made up of 15 amino acids. Per the germline V gene, CDR1 is ENHRY and CDR2 is SYGVKD.

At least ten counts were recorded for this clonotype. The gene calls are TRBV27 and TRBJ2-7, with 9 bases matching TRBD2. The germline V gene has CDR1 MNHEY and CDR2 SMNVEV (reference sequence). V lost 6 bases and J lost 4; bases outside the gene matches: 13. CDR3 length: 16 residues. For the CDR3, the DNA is TGTGCCAGCAGCCTAAGGGTACTAGCGGGTCAGTACGAGCAGTACTTC. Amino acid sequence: CASSLRVLAGQYEQYF.